The present TCR beta chain was sequenced within a study of graft-versus-host responses after intestinal transplantation. Study at large: Tacrolimus and steroids were given for three to four years to all recipients after anti-thymocyte globulin induction.

Libraries were prepared by immunoSEQ multiplex PCR; TCRdb keeps only in-frame clonotypes and omits some of them. This table has about 130,000 clones, around nine tenths appearing once. As to this clone: Its antigen is unidentified.

Overall study findings and caveats: Early post-transplant HvG declines tracked with peak circulating GvH clone levels. Allografts of one patient group, those with graft-donor T cell macrochimerism, had high graft-versus-host to host-versus-graft clonal ratios.

The sample was unstimulated CD4+ T cells sorted from spleen or lymph node cells, taken before intestinal transplant. This receptor was obtained from a human donor who received an intestinal transplant.

The CDR3 region is CASSFLQGGNREKLFF. CDR3 in DNA: TGCGCCAGCAGCTTCCTCCAGGGGGGGAATCGGGAAAAACTGTTTTTT. The V gene is TRBV5-1, the J gene TRBJ1-4; TRBD1 matches at 7 bases. V gave up 2 bases and J gave up 8 bases; unmatched junction bases: 12. Per the germline V gene, CDR1 is SGHRS and CDR2 is YFSETQ. This CDR3 has 16 amino acids.